This T cell receptor (beta chain) is from a study of OX40 agonist ivuxolimab in advanced cancers. Germline CDR1 is SEHNR and CDR2 is FQNEAQ (reference sequence). The CDR3 loop spans 14 amino acids. The V and J ends lost 6 bases and 5 bases respectively, with 14 bases between them. In regard to this clone: Its target is not known.

Broader study findings: Expanded peripheral T-cell antigen specificity went undetermined. Some patients who did not respond also had low normalized T-cell clonal expansion.

Repertoires were generated with immunoSEQ multiplex PCR, while TCRdb's copy carries only in-frame clones and drops some. Here the sample spans 25,000 to 35,000 clones, about 86% being singletons. The sequenced sample was CD4+ or CD8+ T cells sorted from blood, obtained in a trial of the OX40 agonist ivuxolimab. The chain carries TRBV7-9 and TRBJ1-5; D may be TRBD1 (6 bases). The sequence came from an adult with an advanced solid tumor such as melanoma, head and neck, liver or kidney cancer. CDR3 sequence (DNA): TGTGCCAGCAGTCTACCCTCAGGGGATCAGCCCCAGCATTTT. It yields the protein CASSLPSGDQPQHF.